This TCR beta chain was recorded in a study of T cells in Graves' hyperthyroidism and ophthalmopathy (dated by TCRdb to between 2018 and 2021). About the full investigation: To identify TCR V-J signatures that set the groups apart, the researchers used a discovery cohort of 100 patients, made up of 40 to 45 with Graves' ophthalmopathy and about 60 with stable Graves' hyperthyroidism. Whether ophthalmopathy could be predicted prospectively was tested in an independent validation cohort made up of about 20 hyperthyroidism patients plus 17 patients who later progressed to ophthalmopathy. The 100 discovery patients were randomly split 7:3 into training and test sets. The study also compared thyroid tissue and blood T-cell repertoires from a handful of Graves' hyperthyroidism patients. Following sampling, methimazole starting at 30 mg daily was given to hyperthyroidism patients, and high-dose intravenous methylprednisolone was given to ophthalmopathy patients. The paper reports TCR Vbeta CDR3 sequencing of more than 120 peripheral blood samples: 43 ophthalmopathy, under 80 hyperthyroidism and 17 progressor patients.

The TCR beta CDR3 regions were amplified from RNA transcripts. For the first round of RT-PCR on the TCR CDR3, the HTBI primer set was used together with the Qiagen OneStep RT-PCR kit. Libraries were constructed in a second round of multiplex PCR, after which size selection and purification were carried out. Libraries were sequenced paired-end with 100 bp reads on an Illumina HiSeq2000. Concerning the study's data processing: SOAPnuke was used to process the raw data, with reads discarded if the reads contained adapters or uncalled bases, had a mean Phred below 15, or lacked an exact constant-primer or identifier match. High-quality paired reads were merged using COPE v1.2.5, and each unique nucleotide sequence was defined as a clonotype. MiTCR v1.1 was used to align the clonotypes against IMGT TRBV, TRBD and TRBJ reference segments. Analysis was restricted to V-J combinations with a frequency above 0.0001, which covered 98% to 99.2% of repertoires. The TCS score was defined as the ratio of F50 (clonal expansion) to E x V (chaos), calculated using BLOSUM62-based TCRdist between CDR3 peptides within each V-J. Welch's t-statistics and random forest reduced roughly 500 V-J features to under 15, which were used in a naive Bayes classifier (R e1071). The similarity between thyroid and blood repertoires was quantified using the Morisita-Horn index. TCRdb passed the public sequencing reads through fastp at Q25 and MiXCR, retaining productive beta sequences. Rows are combined by CDR3 protein, so each entry shows the most common genes and DNA. The authors' filters were not applied to this entry. Present in this sample are about 660,000 distinct CDR3 sequences, about 45% of which were seen just once. Together, the top ten hold 6.5% to 9% of the sample.

Overall results and qualifications from the work: A model built on a 13 V-J signature distinguished ophthalmopathy from stable hyperthyroidism, reaching 87.88% sensitivity and around 81% specificity in cross-validation and 80%/75% in testing. Sample size was not statistically predetermined, and blinding of investigators to group allocation was not performed. During validation, the model predicted progression to ophthalmopathy a median of about 6.5 months ahead of onset, with around 70% sensitivity and 72.22% specificity. Most expanded thyroid clonotypes (frequency above 0.001) were also detected in blood, a finding suggesting that blood repertoires may reflect thyroid immune responses.

Only a few counts were recorded for this clonotype. Its specific antigen is unknown. Within one base of it there is no much larger clone, and no base qualities were kept. Any patient with an uncontrolled infection, another autoimmune disease, pregnancy or lactation was excluded. Diagnoses relied on clinical symptoms, serum thyroxine and TRAb, thyroid ultrasound and orbital computed tomography. Total RNA was extracted using Trizol reagent, and RNA quality was assessed on an Agilent 2100 Bioanalyzer. The TCR originated in an adult man with Graves' disease, either hyperthyroidism or ophthalmopathy (not recorded which). The specimen was peripheral blood or thyroid tissue (not recorded which).

The DNA reads as follows: TGCGCCAGCAGCCAAGTGATCCAGGGGCCCGGAAACACCATATATTTT. It specifies CASSQVIQGPGNTIYF. The chain is assembled from TRBV4-1 and TRBJ1-3; the best D guess is TRBD1, with 6 bases matching. From cysteine to phenylalanine, the CDR3 is 16 amino acids long. Only the CDR3 DNA stays, 48 bases, in frame from base 1. Via the germline V gene, CDR1 is MGHRA and CDR2 YSYEKL. V lost 1 base and J lost 4 bases; the stretch between them is 14 bases long.